The clone carrying this T cell receptor beta chain was found many times. The antigen is unknown. The data originate from a study of T cell repertoires in cytomegalovirus infection. Study information: Based on public TCR beta signatures, there were indications of CMV infection and of a matching HLA type.

Study-wide results and limits: The study found HLA-C-restricted CMV-specific TCR beta clonotypes dominating the ex vivo response. People with CMV and the relevant HLA were identified by cumulative public TCR beta family frequency.

V lost 5 bases and J 4 bases, leaving 17 bases between the germline ends. CDR1 is SGHTA, CDR2 FQGNSA, per germline. The CDR3 has 16 amino acids. Via MiXCR, TCRdb re-called the reads, giving one row per CDR3 protein. The sample records 300,000 or so distinct CDR3 sequences, approximately 10% being singletons. Sequences were obtained from PBMCs. The chain uses TRBV7-2 and TRBJ2-2; the D gene could be TRBD1 or TRBD2 (5 bases each). The TCR originated in a human donor in good health (CMV status not recorded). Some clones in this sample may be carry-over from other donors' samples. In DNA form, the CDR3 reads TGTGCCAGCAGCCCTAGGGGCGTACGGGGCACCGGGGAGCTGTTTTTT. It translates to CASSPRGVRGTGELFF.